Listed here are 18 T cell receptor beta chains from one sample, sequenced in a study of early T cells in non-severe SARS-CoV-2 infection. TCRdb processed the 5' RACE reads anew with MiXCR; each CDR3 protein has one entry. The table includes roughly 99,000 distinct CDR3 sequences, 11% detected once. The sample comprised whole blood. The source of these receptors is an adult who was a healthcare worker with PCR-confirmed SARS-CoV-2 infection or an uninfected control (not recorded which).

The chain couples TRBV5-1 to TRBJ2-7, with D possibly matching TRBD1 (5 bases). The V gene's germline CDR1 is SGHRS and CDR2 YFSETQ. This CDR3 region has 12 residues. The V and J ends lost 3 bases and 7 bases respectively, with 11 bases between them. The CDR3: CASSSDSAEQYF. The DNA for the CDR3 is TGCGCCAGCAGCTCTGACAGTGCGGAGCAGTACTTC.

This clonotype was seen ten or more times. The chain recombines TRBV11-2 with TRBJ2-1; TRBD2 matches at 8 bases. Germline CDR1 SGHAT, CDR2 FQNNGV. Losses at the gene ends were 10 bases for V and 6 bases for J; bases not matched to a gene: 2. The CDR3 is 11 amino acids. DNA for the CDR3: TGTGCCAACCGGGAGGGCAATGAGCAGTTCTTC. This codes for CANREGNEQFF. Filled out from reference TRBV11-2 and TRBJ2-1, the complete variable domain reads EAGVAQSPRYKIIEKRQSVAFWCNPISGHATLYWYQQILGQGPKLLIQFQNNGVVDDSQLPKDRFSAERLKGVDSTLKIQPAKLEDSAVYLCANREGNEQFFGPGTRLTVL.

This clonotype was counted a few times. This chain uses TRBV20-1 with TRBJ2-7, with D uncertain. The CDR3 covers 12 residues. CDR1 and CDR2 from the germline V gene are DFQATT and SNEGSKA (reference sequence). V lost 1 base to trimming and J lost 7 bases, with 11 bases between them. DNA of the CDR3: TGCAGTGCTAGAGCCGCCTTTGGGGAGCAGTACTTC. This gives the protein CSARAAFGEQYF.

J is TRBJ2-2 and V is TRBV6-6; D gene unclear. V lost 2 bases, J lost 7 bases, and 17 bases lay in between. CDR3 length: 16 residues. Germline V gene sequence: CDR1 MNHNY, CDR2 SVGAGI (reference sequence). DNA for the CDR3: TGTGCCAGCAGTTACCTACCCACCGGACGGAACGGGGAGCTGTTTTTT. It yields the protein CASSYLPTGRNGELFF.

As regards this clonotype: A single base separates this from a much larger clone, so it may be a read error. The chain combines TRBV7-2 with TRBJ2-7; D ambiguous. Germline lookup yields CDR1 SGHTA and CDR2 FQGNSA. V was clipped by 1 base and J by 6 bases, with 7 bases between them. The CDR3 contains 12 residues. In DNA, the CDR3 is TGTGCCAGCAGCTTAGGAGGCCGCGAGCAGTACTTC. Its protein product is CASSLGGREQYF. Supplemented by reference TRBV7-2 and TRBJ2-7, the full variable domain reads GAGVSQSPSNKVTEKGKDVELRCDPISGHTALYWYRQSLGQGLEFLIYFQGNSAPDKSGLPSDRFSAERTGGSVSTLTIQRTQQEDSAVYLCASSLGGREQYFGPGTRLTVT.

This clonotype showed up just a few times. Written as DNA, the CDR3 is TGTGCCAGCAGACAAAAAAGGGGCACCGGGGAGCTGTTTTTT. This codes for CASRQKRGTGELFF. J is TRBJ2-2 and V is TRBV14; TRBD1 might be the D (5 bases). The CDR3 runs to 14 residues. Germline-derived CDR1 and CDR2 are SGHDN and FVKESK. With 6 bases removed from V and 4 bases from J, the gap between germline ends came to 12 bases.

This clonotype came up a few times. The CDR3 DNA follows: TGCAGTGCCCGATCTGACCTCCAAGAGACCCAGTACTTC. Its protein is CSARSDLQETQYF. The chain has TRBV20-1 and TRBJ2-5; D is ambiguous. In germline, CDR1 is DFQATT, CDR2 SNEGSKA (reference sequence). The V end was cut by 6 bases, the J end by 1 base, with 12 bases between. The CDR3 is 13 residues long.

This clonotype was picked up a small number of times. V gene TRBV20-1 combines with J gene TRBJ2-5; D tentatively fits TRBD1 or TRBD2 (6 bases each). The V end was cut by 6 bases, the J end by 1 base, with 18 bases between. From germline, CDR1 is DFQATT and CDR2 SNEGSKA (reference sequence). The CDR3 loop spans 15 amino acids. CDR3 in DNA: TGCAGTGCCACCGCGGTGGGGGGCTCCCAAGAGACCCAGTACTTC. This translates into CSATAVGGSQETQYF.

This clonotype was seen many times. The V and J genes are TRBV18 and TRBJ2-7; maybe TRBD1 (5 bases). The V and J ends lost 3 bases and 6 bases respectively, with 12 bases between them. CDR1 and CDR2 from the germline V gene are KGHSH and LQKENI. This CDR3 has 13 amino acids. The CDR3 nucleotides read TGTGCCAGCTCACCCGCCAGGGTGGCCGAGCAGTACTTC. Residues: CASSPARVAEQYF.

This clonotype was seen a handful of times. J is TRBJ1-5 and V is TRBV2; TRBD1 matches 9 bases. Per germline, CDR1 SNHLY and CDR2 FYNNEI. The CDR3 is 18 residues long. Trimming cost V 9 bases and J 2 bases; bases outside gene matches: 17. CDR3 sequence: CASQGGQGANWGNQPQHF. Written as DNA, the CDR3 is TGTGCCAGTCAGGGGGGACAGGGTGCCAACTGGGGCAATCAGCCCCAGCATTTT. The full variable domain, rest sourced from reference TRBV2 and TRBJ1-5, is EPEVTQTPSHQVTQMGQEVILRCVPISNHLYFYWYRQILGQKVEFLVSFYNNEISEKSEIFDDQFSVERPDGSNFTLKIRSTKLEDSAMYFCASQGGQGANWGNQPQHFGDGTRLSIL.

This clonotype was recorded a few times. The rearrangement uses TRBV12-3 or TRBV12-4 and TRBJ2-1, with D tentatively TRBD2 (6 bases). Trimming pared 5 bases from V and 2 bases from J, leaving 16 bases between. CDR3 length: 16 amino acids. The CDR3: CASSPWDGRPYNEQFF. CDR3 sequence (DNA): TGTGCCAGCAGTCCTTGGGATGGGAGGCCCTACAATGAGCAGTTCTTC.

The V gene is TRBV3-1, the J gene TRBJ2-3, with D possibly being TRBD1 or TRBD2 (5 bases each). The V gene's germline CDR1 is LGHDT and CDR2 YNNKEL (reference sequence). CDR3 length: 16 amino acids. Trimming removed 2 bases from V and 0 bases from J, with 12 bases in between. CDR3 in DNA: TGTGCCAGCAGCCAAAGGGACCACCAGAGCACAGATACGCAGTATTTT. Protein: CASSQRDHQSTDTQYF.

The chain is built from TRBV3-1 and TRBJ2-7; D might be TRBD2 (6 bases). From germline, CDR1 is LGHDT and CDR2 YNNKEL (reference sequence). CDR3 length: 14 amino acids. Trimming pared 2 bases from V and 2 bases from J, leaving 10 bases between. The CDR3 region is CASSQFGSPYEQYF. The CDR3 bases are TGTGCCAGCAGCCAATTCGGGAGCCCCTACGAGCAGTACTTC.

By frequency in the sample, this clonotype is medium-sized. The genes are TRBV29-1 and TRBJ2-6; no definite D call. V was pared by 6 bases and J by 0 bases, with 9 bases between. Germline CDR1 reads SQVTM; CDR2 reads ANQGSEA. The CDR3 contains 14 residues. CDR3 sequence (DNA): TGCAGCGTCACCACCAGCTCTGGGGCCAACGTCCTGACTTTC. Protein: CSVTTSSGANVLTF.

This clonotype has ten or more counts. The gene calls are TRBV20-1 and TRBJ2-7, with 8 bases matching TRBD1. The CDR3 runs to 14 residues. The J segment lost 3 bases and the V segment lost 3 bases, leaving 7 bases of the junction unmatched. Germline lookup yields CDR1 DFQATT and CDR2 SNEGSKA (reference sequence). CDR3 coding DNA: TGCAGTGCTAGCTCGGCAGGGGGCTTCTACGAGCAGTACTTC. Protein sequence: CSASSAGGFYEQYF.

This clonotype showed up many times. The chain combines TRBV28 with TRBJ2-1; D might be TRBD2 (5 bases). V lost 2 bases and J 12 bases, leaving 8 bases between the germline ends. The CDR3 is 11 amino acids. Looked up from germline, CDR1 is MDHEN and CDR2 is SYDVKM. In DNA form, the CDR3 reads TGTGCCAGCAGTTTACCTGAGGGGCAGTTCTTC. It codes for CASSLPEGQFF. Looking up the rest from reference TRBV28 and TRBJ2-1 gives the full variable domain: DVKVTQSSRYLVKRTGEKVFLECVQDMDHENMFWYRQDPGLGLRLIYFSYDVKMKEKGDIPEGYSVSREKKERFSLILESASTNQTSMYLCASSLPEGQFFGPGTRLTVL.

This clonotype was seen many times. The rearrangement joins TRBV12-3 or TRBV12-4 to TRBJ1-5, with a tentative D call TRBD1 (5 bases). Trimming pared 7 bases from V and 1 base from J, leaving 8 bases between. This CDR3 has 13 amino acids. The CDR3 loop is CASTRGSNQPQHF. CDR3 DNA sequence: TGTGCCAGCACCCGGGGGAGCAATCAGCCCCAGCATTTT.

This clonotype came up many times. The chain is built from TRBV5-1 and TRBJ1-2, with 8 nucleotides matching TRBD1. There are 12 residues in the CDR3. The trim removed 4 bases at V and 6 bases at J, leaving 2 bases unmatched. Looked up from germline, CDR1 is SGHRS and CDR2 is YFSETQ. The CDR3 protein is CASSAQGDGYTF. For the CDR3, the DNA is TGCGCCAGCAGCGCACAGGGGGATGGCTACACCTTC.